Listed here are 3 T cell receptor beta chains from one sample, sequenced in a study of cytomegalovirus exposure and HLA in healthy donors. The primer mix had 60 Vbeta and 13 Jbeta primers. TCRdb keeps only in-frame clones here, not all; method: immunoSEQ multiplex PCR. The table lists 130,000 to 150,000 clones, around 77% of them singletons. Sequenced input: PBMCs. These receptor sequences come from a woman aged 45-59 years in good health and CMV-seronegative.

The V and J genes are TRBV21-1 and TRBJ1-2; the listed D gene, TRBD1, was not tested against the DNA. TRBV21-1 is reported as a pseudogene. CDR3 length equals 15 residues. The CDR3 loop is CASSRSGPGGNGYTF. The DNA for the CDR3 is TGTGCCAGCAGCCGAAGTGGCCCAGGGGGAAATGGCTACACCTTC.

The CDR3 protein is CASSPGGGRSTETQYF. For the CDR3, the DNA is TGTGCCAGCAGCCCCGGGGGGGGGCGCTCAACGGAGACCCAGTACTTC. V gene TRBV7-2 combines with J gene TRBJ2-5; 8 bases align to TRBD2. Trimming cost V 5 bases and J 5 bases; bases outside gene matches: 13. The CDR3 totals 16 residues. Per the germline V gene, CDR1 is SGHTA and CDR2 is FQGNSA.

The chain couples TRBV19 to TRBJ1-1; 9 bases fit TRBD1. Germline lookup yields CDR1 LNHDA and CDR2 SQIVND (reference sequence). The CDR3 loop spans 16 amino acids. V lost 7 bases, J lost 1 base, and 10 bases stayed unmatched. CDR3: CASKAQQGAKNTEAFF. As DNA, the CDR3 is TGTGCCAGTAAAGCCCAACAGGGGGCTAAGAACACTGAAGCTTTCTTT.